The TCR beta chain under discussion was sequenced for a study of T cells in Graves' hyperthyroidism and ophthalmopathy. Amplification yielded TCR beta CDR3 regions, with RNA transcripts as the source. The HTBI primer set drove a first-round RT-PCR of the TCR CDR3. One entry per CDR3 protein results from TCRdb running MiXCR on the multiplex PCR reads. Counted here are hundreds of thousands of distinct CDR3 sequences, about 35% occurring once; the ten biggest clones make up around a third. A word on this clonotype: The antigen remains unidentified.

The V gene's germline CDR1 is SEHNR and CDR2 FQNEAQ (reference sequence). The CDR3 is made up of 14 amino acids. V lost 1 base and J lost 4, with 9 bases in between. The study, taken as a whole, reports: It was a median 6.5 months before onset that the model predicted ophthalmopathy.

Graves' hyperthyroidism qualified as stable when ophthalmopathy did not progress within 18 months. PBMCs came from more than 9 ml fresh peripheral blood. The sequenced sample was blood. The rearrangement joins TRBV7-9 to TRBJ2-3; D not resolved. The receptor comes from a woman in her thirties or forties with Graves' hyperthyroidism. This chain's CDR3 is CASSLDPASDTQYF. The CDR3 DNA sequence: TGTGCCAGCAGCTTAGATCCAGCATCAGATACGCAGTATTTT.